Below, 21 T cell receptor beta chains from the same sample are listed, as sequenced in a study of T cell responses to AZD1222 COVID-19 vaccine. Produced via immunoSEQ multiplex PCR; TCRdb's table is partial and in-frame only. This sample has fewer than 200,000 clones; around 90% occur once, and the top ten carry about 4.1%. Material: peripheral blood, obtained 28 days after the second dose of the MenACWY control vaccine. All receptors derive from an adult who received the MenACWY meningococcal vaccine as a control.

This clone showed up just once. This chain connects TRBV7-2 to TRBJ1-2; tentative D call: TRBD1 (5 bases). V lost 0 bases, J lost 4 bases, and 15 bases lay in between. CDR1 is SGHTA and CDR2 is FQGNSA in the germline V gene. The CDR3 totals 16 residues. The CDR3 reads CASSLAAGIGAYGYTF. The CDR3 DNA is TGTGCCAGCAGCTTAGCTGCGGGGATTGGGGCCTATGGCTACACCTTC.

The rearrangement uses TRBV10-3 and TRBJ2-3; 7 bases match TRBD2. V shed 6 bases, J shed 4 bases, and the junction held 10 bases outside the gene matches. Germline V gene lookup returns CDR1 ENHRY and CDR2 SYGVKD. CDR3 length: 15 residues. CDR3 sequence reads: CAIRLGAGAPDTQYF. In DNA form, the CDR3 reads TGTGCCATCAGATTAGGGGCGGGAGCGCCAGATACGCAGTATTTT.

The CDR3 DNA is TGTGCCAGTAGTATGGTTCGGGGGTTGGCTAGCGGGAGGCATTACAATGAGCAGTTCTTC. Residues: CASSMVRGLASGRHYNEQFF. The chain is built from TRBV19 and TRBJ2-1, with 11 bases aligning to TRBD2. V shed 3 bases, J shed 4 bases, and the junction held 17 bases outside the gene matches. Looked up from germline, CDR1 is LNHDA and CDR2 is SQIVND (reference sequence). This CDR3 is built from 20 residues.

The J gene is TRBJ2-1, the V gene TRBV6-5; D is tentatively TRBD1 or TRBD2 (5 bases each). This CDR3 spans 14 amino acids. The germline gives CDR1 MNHEY, CDR2 SVGAGI. The ends were cut back, 6 bases at V and 5 bases at J, with 14 bases in the middle. The CDR3 here is CASRPGRTDNEQFF. DNA for the CDR3: TGTGCCAGCAGACCGGGACGCACAGACAATGAGCAGTTCTTC.

DNA of the CDR3: TGTGCCAGCAGCCTAGGGGGAGATTTTTTTTACGAGCAGTACTTC. It is translated as CASSLGGDFFYEQYF. This rearrangement joins TRBV9 to TRBJ2-7; TRBD1 might be the D (6 bases). V was cut by 4 bases and J by 4 bases, with 18 bases left in between. The germline V gene encodes CDR1 SGDLS and CDR2 YYNGEE. This CDR3 comprises 15 residues.

The rearrangement joins TRBV2 to TRBJ1-5; D not resolved. CDR1 is SNHLY and CDR2 is FYNNEI in the germline V gene. CDR3 length: 15 residues. V was cut by 6 bases and J by 0 bases, with 12 bases left in between. As DNA, the CDR3 is TGTGCCAGCAGGCCTGGACGGTTTAGCAATCAGCCCCAGCATTTT. It specifies CASRPGRFSNQPQHF.

The chain recombines TRBV27 with TRBJ2-7; unclear D gene. The CDR3 covers 16 residues. V was trimmed by 0 bases and J by 3 bases, leaving 15 bases between them. Germline values: CDR1 MNHEY, CDR2 SMNVEV (reference sequence). CDR3 DNA sequence: TGTGCCAGCAGTTTATCGGGCTCGACGGGTCGCTACGAGCAGTACTTC. Protein product: CASSLSGSTGRYEQYF.

The rearrangement joins TRBV11-2 to TRBJ1-5; D uncertain. V was trimmed by 1 base and J by 3 bases, leaving 7 bases between them. Germline CDR1 is SGHAT and CDR2 is FQNNGV. The CDR3 is 14 amino acids. CDR3 sequence (DNA): TGTGCCAGCAGCTTAGGGGCATCCAATCAGCCCCAGCATTTT. Its translation: CASSLGASNQPQHF.

This clone was detected only once. This sequence joins TRBV4-1 and TRBJ2-1; no firm D call. The germline V gene has CDR1 MGHRA and CDR2 YSYEKL. Trimming stripped 1 base from V and 0 bases from J, with 19 bases between. The CDR3 consists of 19 residues. The CDR3 nucleotides read TGCGCCAGCAGCCAAGGTGGGCTCGGCGCGGTCCTCTCCTACAATGAGCAGTTCTTC. This translates into CASSQGGLGAVLSYNEQFF.

Comments on this clone: The same CDR3 can be traced to other DNA sequences in this sample. The chain employs TRBV28 and TRBJ2-1, with D tentatively TRBD2 (5 bases). Germline loops: CDR1 MDHEN, CDR2 SYDVKM. V was clipped by 3 bases and J by 6 bases, with 15 bases between them. The CDR3 runs to 15 residues. The CDR3 spells CASSFSGLARNEQFF. The CDR3 region has the DNA TGTGCCAGCAGTTTCTCGGGATTAGCGCGCAATGAGCAGTTCTTC.

This clone was detected only once. The V and J genes are TRBV24-1 and TRBJ1-5; no reliable D call. This CDR3 region has 16 residues. The V gene lost 3 bases and the J gene lost 7 bases, with 18 bases spanning the gap. The germline gives CDR1 KGHDR, CDR2 SFDVKD. CDR3 sequence: CATSDARGGEQQPQHF. The CDR3, as DNA: TGTGCCACCAGTGATGCCCGAGGTGGGGAGCAGCAGCCCCAGCATTTT.

The rearrangement uses TRBV7-2 and TRBJ2-5; D ambiguous. CDR3 size: 15 residues. The V end lost 1 base, the J end lost 2 bases, and 11 bases lay between the germline ends. CDR1 is SGHTA, CDR2 FQGNSA, per germline. This CDR3 is CASSLVFVGQETQYF. Written as DNA, the CDR3 is TGTGCCAGCAGCTTAGTCTTCGTCGGGCAAGAGACCCAGTACTTC.

V gene TRBV28 combines with J gene TRBJ2-3, with D perhaps TRBD2 (5 bases). Deletions cut 3 bases from V and 1 base from J, with 8 bases between. The CDR3 sequence is 14 residues long. Germline V gene lookup returns CDR1 MDHEN and CDR2 SYDVKM. The chain's CDR3 is CASSFLAGTDTQYF. CDR3 nucleotides: TGTGCCAGCAGTTTCCTAGCAGGCACAGATACGCAGTATTTT. The complete variable domain, with remaining parts taken from reference TRBV28 and TRBJ2-3, reads DVKVTQSSRYLVKRTGEKVFLECVQDMDHENMFWYRQDPGLGLRLIYFSYDVKMKEKGDIPEGYSVSREKKERFSLILESASTNQTSMYLCASSFLAGTDTQYFGPGTRLTVL.

The chain uses TRBV18 and TRBJ1-2; D gene uncertain. V lost 3 bases and J lost 1, with 9 bases in between. The CDR3 sequence is 14 residues long. Germline CDR1 is KGHSH and CDR2 is LQKENI. The CDR3 loop is CASSPDQINYGYTF. The CDR3 nucleotides read TGTGCCAGCTCACCCGACCAGATTAACTATGGCTACACCTTC.

This clone was counted a few times. The chain uses TRBV5-6 and TRBJ1-4; D may be TRBD1 (5 bases). The V end was cut by 4 bases, the J end by 8 bases, with 21 bases between. CDR3 length: 16 residues. Germline CDR1 reads SGHDT; CDR2 reads YYEEEE. The CDR3 coding sequence is TGTGCCAGCAGCCCTCCGGTTCGGGGCGCGGGGGAAAAACTGTTTTTT. Protein sequence: CASSPPVRGAGEKLFF.

The chain has TRBV4-2 and TRBJ2-1; 7 bases align to TRBD2. Germline V CDR1 and CDR2: LGHNA, YNFKEQ. The CDR3 is 16 amino acids. Trimming cost V 0 bases and J 6 bases; bases outside gene matches: 8. The CDR3, as DNA: TGTGCCAGCAGCCAAGATCTCAGCGGGACGGGCAATGAGCAGTTCTTC. Translated, it gives CASSQDLSGTGNEQFF.

The chain has TRBV28 and TRBJ1-1, with D perhaps TRBD1 (6 bases). Trimming removed 7 bases at V and 5 bases at J, with 17 bases between. The CDR3 has 14 residues. CDR1 MDHEN and CDR2 SYDVKM come from the germline V gene. For the CDR3, the DNA is TGTGCCAGCACCAGAGACAGGACCGGGACTGAAGCTTTCTTT. Its protein product is CASTRDRTGTEAFF.

V is TRBV28 and J is TRBJ1-5; perhaps TRBD1 as D (5 bases). The CDR3 extends over 14 amino acids. Germline CDR1 is MDHEN and CDR2 is SYDVKM. Trimming took 7 bases from V and 8 from J, leaving 18 bases between them. The CDR3 sequence is CASTLRGLLEPQHF. The CDR3 DNA reads TGTGCCAGCACTCTCCGGGGCCTACTCGAGCCCCAGCATTTT.

The chain links TRBV21-1 to TRBJ1-4; the table's D call of TRBD1 was not tested on the DNA. TRBV21-1 is recorded as a pseudogene. The length of the CDR3 is 16 residues. The CDR3 DNA is TGTGCCAGCAGCAGTAAAGCAGGGTCGGCTAATGAAAAACTGTTTTTT. As protein: CASSSKAGSANEKLFF.

This clone was detected only once. This chain links TRBV5-1 with TRBJ2-5; the D gene could be TRBD1 or TRBD2 (5 bases each). In germline, CDR1 is SGHRS, CDR2 YFSETQ. The CDR3 runs 14 residues. Trimming took off 0 bases at V and 1 base at J, with 7 bases between the two ends. This CDR3 is CASSLGGFQETQYF. The CDR3 DNA reads TGCGCCAGCAGCTTGGGGGGGTTCCAAGAGACCCAGTACTTC. Full variable domain (outside the CDR3, taken from reference TRBV5-1 and TRBJ2-5): KAGVTQTPRYLIKTRGQQVTLSCSPISGHRSVSWYQQTPGQGLQFLFEYFSETQRNKGNFPGRFSGRQFSNSRSEMNVSTLELGDSALYLCASSLGGFQETQYFGPGTRLLVL.

This clone is a singleton in its sample. This chain uses TRBV28 with TRBJ1-1; D is possibly TRBD1 (5 bases). CDR1 is MDHEN, CDR2 SYDVKM, per germline. The V end lost 3 bases, the J end lost 3 bases, and 14 bases lay between the germline ends. The CDR3 extends over 15 amino acids. The CDR3 loop is CASSFRESGYTEAFF. CDR3 in DNA: TGTGCCAGCAGTTTCAGGGAAAGTGGGTACACTGAAGCTTTCTTT.